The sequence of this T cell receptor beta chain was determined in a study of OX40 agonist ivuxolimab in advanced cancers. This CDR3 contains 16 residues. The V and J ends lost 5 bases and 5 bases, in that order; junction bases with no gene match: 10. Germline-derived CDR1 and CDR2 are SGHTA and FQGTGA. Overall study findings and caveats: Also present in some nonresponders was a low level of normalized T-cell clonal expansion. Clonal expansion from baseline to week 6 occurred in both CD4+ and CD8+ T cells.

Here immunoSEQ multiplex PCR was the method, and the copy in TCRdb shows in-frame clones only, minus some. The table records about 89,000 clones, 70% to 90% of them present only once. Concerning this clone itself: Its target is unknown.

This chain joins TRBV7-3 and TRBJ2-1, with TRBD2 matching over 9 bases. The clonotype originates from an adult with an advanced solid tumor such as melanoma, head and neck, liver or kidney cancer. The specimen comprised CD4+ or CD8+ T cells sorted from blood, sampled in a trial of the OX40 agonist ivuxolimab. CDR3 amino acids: CASSPTGLAGNNEQFF. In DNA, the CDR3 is TGTGCCAGCAGCCCAACCGGGCTAGCGGGGAACAATGAGCAGTTCTTC.